These 14 T cell receptor beta chains were all obtained from the same sample, sequenced in a study of blood T cell repertoires in COVID-19. Assay used: immunoSEQ multiplex PCR; TCRdb lists only in-frame clones, some missing. Of some 97,000 clones in the sample, less than 95% were seen once. The sequencing sample was made of peripheral blood. Receptors were obtained from a man aged 50 to 59 with acute or convalescent COVID-19.

The CDR3 reads CASNPGISNQPQHF. The CDR3 coding sequence is TGTGCCAGTAACCCAGGCATCAGCAATCAGCCCCAGCATTTT. The rearrangement uses TRBV19 and TRBJ1-5; D not resolved. The CDR3 is made up of 14 amino acids. CDR1 is LNHDA, CDR2 SQIVND, per germline (reference sequence). The V and J ends lost 7 bases and 1 base respectively, with 11 bases between them.

The genes are TRBV5-4 and TRBJ2-3, with D unclear. Germline V gives CDR1 SGHNT, CDR2 YYREEE (reference sequence). The length of the CDR3 is 13 residues. Trimming took 4 bases from V and 2 from J, leaving 8 bases between them. CDR3 protein: CASSLTVTDTQYF. DNA of the CDR3: TGTGCCAGCAGCCTGACTGTCACAGATACGCAGTATTTT.

The V and J genes are TRBV5-4 and TRBJ2-3; D unresolved. V was cut by 1 base and J by 2 bases, with 8 bases left in between. Germline V CDR1 and CDR2: SGHNT, YYREEE (reference sequence). This CDR3 is built from 14 residues. CDR3 in amino acids: CASSLRRNTDTQYF. The CDR3 nucleotides read TGTGCCAGCAGCTTGAGGCGGAACACAGATACGCAGTATTTT.

The chain couples TRBV9 to TRBJ2-7, with TRBD2 identical over 7 bases. Germline lookup yields CDR1 SGDLS and CDR2 YYNGEE. The CDR3 has 19 residues. Trimming cost V 0 bases and J 4 bases; bases outside gene matches: 19. CDR3 loop: CASSVAPPNPGGSRYEQYF. The DNA of the CDR3 is TGTGCCAGCAGCGTAGCCCCACCGAACCCTGGCGGGAGTAGGTACGAGCAGTACTTC.

The V call is TRBV7-2, the J call TRBJ2-5; TRBD2 agrees at 7 bases. CDR1 and CDR2 from the germline V gene are SGHTA and FQGNSA. Trimming took 1 base from V and 1 from J; bases not matched to a gene: 0. The CDR3 contains 14 residues. DNA of the CDR3: TGTGCCAGCAGCTTAGGGACTAGCCAAGAGACCCAGTACTTC. Its protein is CASSLGTSQETQYF.

The V and J genes are TRBV18 and TRBJ1-1, with TRBD1 matching 8 bases. This CDR3 region has 13 residues. The junction had 6 bases not matched to a gene; V was cut back by 6 bases and J by 6 bases. Germline V gives CDR1 KGHSH, CDR2 LQKENI. DNA of the CDR3: TGTGCCAGCTCCAAAGACAGGGGCTCTGAAGCTTTCTTT. It translates to CASSKDRGSEAFF.

The genes are TRBV7-9 and TRBJ1-4; tentative D call: TRBD1 (6 bases). Germline CDR1 is SEHNR and CDR2 is FQNEAQ (reference sequence). V was trimmed by 5 bases and J by 6 bases, leaving 13 bases between them. The CDR3 spans 14 residues. This CDR3 reads CASSPGEGDEKLFF. The CDR3, as DNA: TGTGCCAGCAGCCCCGGGGAGGGGGATGAAAAACTGTTTTTT.

The chain has TRBV2 and TRBJ2-3; a weak D match, TRBD2 (6 bases). The CDR3 length is 15 residues. Germline-derived CDR1 and CDR2 are SNHLY and FYNNEI. The ends were cut back, 6 bases at V and 0 bases at J, with 13 bases in the middle. DNA of the CDR3: TGTGCCAGCAGCCGAAGAAGCGGGAGCACAGATACGCAGTATTTT. This sequence encodes CASSRRSGSTDTQYF. The variable domain in full, completed from reference TRBV2 and TRBJ2-3, reads EPEVTQTPSHQVTQMGQEVILRCVPISNHLYFYWYRQILGQKVEFLVSFYNNEISEKSEIFDDQFSVERPDGSNFTLKIRSTKLEDSAMYFCASSRRSGSTDTQYFGPGTRLTVL.

The chain recombines TRBV24-1 with TRBJ2-3; 12 nucleotides align to TRBD2. The V and J ends lost 10 bases and 2 bases, in that order; junction bases with no gene match: 3. The CDR3 runs to 14 residues. Germline V gene lookup returns CDR1 KGHDR and CDR2 SFDVKD. CDR3 residues: CATGLAGSTDTQYF. The CDR3 DNA follows: TGTGCCACAGGACTAGCGGGGTCCACAGATACGCAGTATTTT.

CDR3: CASSRAPPTNEKLFF. CDR3 nucleotide sequence: TGCGCCAGCAGCCGAGCCCCTCCAACTAATGAAAAACTGTTTTTT. The chain uses TRBV4-1 and TRBJ1-4; D is unclear. Trimming took 4 bases from V and 0 from J, leaving 9 bases between them. Germline CDR1 is MGHRA and CDR2 is YSYEKL. CDR3 length equals 15 residues.

This clone was detected once. The chain uses TRBV7-7 and TRBJ2-5, with 10 bases fitting TRBD1. The germline V gene encodes CDR1 SSHAT and CDR2 FNYEAQ (reference sequence). V lost 5 bases, J lost 5 bases, and 8 bases stayed unmatched. This CDR3 spans 15 amino acids. The CDR3 is CASSRDRGPRETQYF. The CDR3 DNA is TGTGCCAGCAGCCGGGACAGGGGCCCCCGGGAGACCCAGTACTTC.

V gene TRBV29-1 combines with J gene TRBJ1-1; D uncertain. This CDR3 has 12 amino acids. Germline V gives CDR1 SQVTM, CDR2 ANQGSEA. The V end was cut by 6 bases, the J end by 1 base, with 9 bases between. CDR3 DNA: TGCAGCGTAGGCCGGGGGAACACTGAAGCTTTCTTT. It translates to CSVGRGNTEAFF. The variable domain in full, completed from reference TRBV29-1 and TRBJ1-1, reads SAVISQKPSRDICQRGTSLTIQCQVDSQVTMMFWYRQQPGQSLTLIATANQGSEATYESGFVIDKFPISRPNLTFSTLTVSNMSPEDSSIYLCSVGRGNTEAFFGQGTRLTVV.

This chain joins TRBV10-3 and TRBJ1-1; TRBD1 is a possible D gene (5 bases). Germline V CDR1 and CDR2: ENHRY, SYGVKD. Between the trimmed V and J ends, which lost 0 bases and 5 bases, there was a span of 7 bases. The CDR3 has 13 residues. The CDR3 region is CAISESEGTEAFF. Written as DNA, the CDR3 is TGTGCCATCAGTGAGTCGGAGGGGACTGAAGCTTTCTTT.

V and J are TRBV7-2 and TRBJ2-2; TRBD2 matches at 8 bases. V shed 2 bases, J shed 1 base, and the junction held 3 bases outside the gene matches. In germline, CDR1 is SGHTA, CDR2 FQGNSA. This CDR3 spans 16 amino acids. The CDR3 sequence is CASSLKAGVNTGELFF. The CDR3 bases are TGTGCCAGCAGCTTAAAAGCGGGAGTGAACACCGGGGAGCTGTTTTTT.